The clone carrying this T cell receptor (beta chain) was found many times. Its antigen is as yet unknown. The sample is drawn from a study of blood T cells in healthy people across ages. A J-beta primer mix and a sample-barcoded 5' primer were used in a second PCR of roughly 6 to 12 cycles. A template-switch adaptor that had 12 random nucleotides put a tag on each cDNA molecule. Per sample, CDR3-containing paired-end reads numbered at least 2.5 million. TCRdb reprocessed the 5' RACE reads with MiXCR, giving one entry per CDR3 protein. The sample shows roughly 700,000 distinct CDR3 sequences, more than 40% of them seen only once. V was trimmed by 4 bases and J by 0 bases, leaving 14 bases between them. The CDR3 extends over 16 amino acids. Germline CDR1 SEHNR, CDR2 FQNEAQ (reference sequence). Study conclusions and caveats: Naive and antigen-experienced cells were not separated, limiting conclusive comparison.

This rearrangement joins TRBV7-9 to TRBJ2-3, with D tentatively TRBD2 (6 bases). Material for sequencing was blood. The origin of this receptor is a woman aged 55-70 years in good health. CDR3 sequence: CASSSTGGKSTDTQYF. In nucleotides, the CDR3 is TGTGCCAGCAGCTCAACAGGAGGGAAAAGCACAGATACGCAGTATTTT.